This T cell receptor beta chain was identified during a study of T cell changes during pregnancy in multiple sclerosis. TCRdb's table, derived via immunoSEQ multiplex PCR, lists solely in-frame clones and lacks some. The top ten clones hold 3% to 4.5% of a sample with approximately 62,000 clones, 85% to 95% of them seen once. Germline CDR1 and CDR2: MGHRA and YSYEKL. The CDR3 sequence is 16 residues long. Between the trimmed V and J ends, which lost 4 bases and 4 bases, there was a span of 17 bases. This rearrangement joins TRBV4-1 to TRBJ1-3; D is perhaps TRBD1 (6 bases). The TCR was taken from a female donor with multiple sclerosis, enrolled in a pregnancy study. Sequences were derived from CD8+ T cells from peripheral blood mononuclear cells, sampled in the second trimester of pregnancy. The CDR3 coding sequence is TGCGCCAGCAGCCCTTGGGACAACCTCGAAGGAAACACCATATATTTT. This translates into CASSPWDNLEGNTIYF.